These T cell receptor beta chains were read from a single sample in a study of blood T cell repertoires in COVID-19. The data were produced by immunoSEQ multiplex PCR, yet TCRdb's version contains in-frame clones alone and is incomplete. Altogether around 250,000 clones are present, 85% to 90% being singletons, with the ten largest covering about 1.5%. Material for sequencing was PBMCs or T cells enriched from blood (not recorded which). These receptors originate from a woman aged 50 to 65 who had recovered from COVID-19. The CDR3 runs from the conserved cysteine through the conserved F or W. D genes are given only for firm matches. Where a row states a size, it is once, few, many or the class of an expanded clone; other rows omit it.

D gene,clone size,J gene,V gene,CDR3 protein,CDR3 DNA
TRBD1,-,TRBJ1-1,TRBV7-2,CASSLMFAGTGWNTEAFF,TGTGCCAGCAGCTTAATGTTTGCTGGGACAGGGTGGAACACTGAAGCTTTCTTT
-,-,TRBJ1-1,TRBV28,CASSLLITTNTEAFF,TGTGCCAGCAGTTTATTGATCACTACGAACACTGAAGCTTTCTTT
-,-,TRBJ2-2,TRBV9,CASSVGATRVDTGELFF,TGTGCCAGCAGCGTGGGAGCGACTAGGGTTGACACCGGGGAGCTGTTTTTT
-,-,TRBJ2-3,TRBV7-6,CASSLRSGITDTQYF,TGTGCCAGCAGTCTCCGTAGCGGTATCACAGATACGCAGTATTTT
-,-,TRBJ2-3,TRBV4-2,CASSQEYSDTQYF,TGTGCCAGCAGCCAAGAGTATTCAGATACGCAGTATTTT
TRBD1,-,TRBJ1-5,TRBV19,CASSMDRDQPQHF,TGTGCCAGTAGTATGGACAGGGATCAGCCCCAGCATTTT
-,-,TRBJ1-2,TRBV6-5,CASSDRRGYTF,TGTGCCAGCAGCGACAGAAGAGGCTACACCTTC
TRBD1,-,TRBJ2-5,TRBV2,CASQGELGQETQYF,TGTGCCAGTCAGGGGGAGCTGGGCCAAGAGACCCAGTACTTC
-,-,TRBJ1-6,TRBV28,CASSLRFQGMPLHF,TGTGCCAGCAGTTTACGGTTTCAGGGTATGCCCCTCCACTTT
-,-,TRBJ2-2,TRBV6-4,CASSPGQANTGELFF,TGTGCCAGCAGCCCTGGACAAGCGAACACCGGGGAGCTGTTTTTT
TRBD2,-,TRBJ2-2,TRBV9,CASSRAGNTGELFF,TGTGCCAGCAGCCGAGCGGGAAATACCGGGGAGCTGTTTTTT
TRBD1,-,TRBJ1-5,TRBV30,CAWNRALTTGGIPNQPQHF,TGTGCCTGGAACCGCGCCTTAACGACAGGGGGAATCCCCAATCAGCCCCAGCATTTT
TRBD1,-,TRBJ2-3,TRBV7-2,CASSSTGVRDTQYF,TGTGCCAGCAGCTCGACAGGGGTACGAGATACGCAGTATTTT
TRBD2,-,TRBJ2-7,TRBV20-1,CSASPPGTSLTYEQYF,TGCAGTGCTAGTCCGCCCGGGACTAGCCTCACCTACGAGCAGTACTTC
TRBD2,-,TRBJ2-7,TRBV18,CASSSIAGYEQYF,TGTGCCAGCTCATCGATAGCGGGATACGAGCAGTACTTC
TRBD1,-,TRBJ2-5,TRBV9,CASSVSGGGETQYF,TGTGCCAGCAGCGTTTCAGGGGGCGGAGAGACCCAGTACTTC
-,-,TRBJ2-1,TRBV2,CASSVERYNEQFF,TGTGCCAGCAGTGTCGAGCGGTACAATGAGCAGTTCTTC
-,-,TRBJ2-1,TRBV28,CASSSVLPPNEQFF,TGTGCCAGCAGTTCGGTACTCCCACCCAATGAGCAGTTCTTC
-,-,TRBJ1-2,TRBV5-5,CASSLSGGGYTF,TGTGCCAGCAGCTTGTCTGGCGGCGGCTACACCTTC
-,-,TRBJ1-6,TRBV7-2,CASSLAQDSPLHF,TGTGCCAGCAGCTTAGCACAGGATTCACCCCTCCACTTT
-,once,TRBJ1-4,TRBV5-8,CGTSGANEKLFF,TGTGGCACCTCAGGGGCTAATGAAAAACTGTTTTTT
-,few,TRBJ1-3,TRBV30,CAWSVRGVSGNTIYF,TGTGCCTGGAGTGTACGGGGGGTCTCTGGAAACACCATATATTTT
TRBD1,-,TRBJ1-4,TRBV25-1,CASSETGEFVEKLFF,TGTGCCAGCAGTGAAACAGGGGAGTTCGTTGAAAAACTGTTTTTT
-,-,TRBJ1-2,TRBV5-6,CASIIRTVSYGYTF,TGTGCCAGCATCATTAGGACTGTATCCTATGGCTACACCTTC
TRBD2,-,TRBJ2-2,TRBV6-5,CASSYPSGKNTGELFF,TGTGCCAGCAGTTACCCTAGCGGGAAGAACACCGGGGAGCTGTTTTTT
TRBD2,-,TRBJ2-2,TRBV3-1/TRBV3-2,CASSHLAGGPGTGELFF,TGTGCCAGCAGCCATCTAGCGGGAGGGCCGGGCACCGGGGAGCTGTTTTTT
TRBD1,-,TRBJ1-3,TRBV24-1,CATSDPGTGGGNTIYF,TGTGCCACCAGTGATCCGGGGACAGGCGGTGGAAACACCATATATTTT
-,-,TRBJ2-1,TRBV7-9,CASSLTDSNEQFF,TGTGCCAGCAGCTTGACGGACTCCAATGAGCAGTTCTTC
-,-,TRBJ1-6,TRBV3-1/TRBV3-2,CASSQQGGSPLHF,TGTGCCAGCAGCCAACAGGGTGGTTCACCCCTCCACTTT
-,-,TRBJ1-5,TRBV19,CASTTGRTDQPQHF,TGTGCCAGTACCACAGGGCGGACCGACCAGCCCCAGCATTTT
-,-,TRBJ1-1,TRBV6-5,CASTFDTLNTEAFF,TGTGCCAGCACTTTTGACACCCTGAACACTGAAGCTTTCTTT
TRBD1,-,TRBJ2-5,TRBV5-1,CASSPGQGARETQYF,TGCGCCAGCAGCCCCGGACAGGGGGCGCGGGAGACCCAGTACTTC
TRBD2,-,TRBJ2-1,TRBV27,CASSFASGRVLSYNEQFF,TGTGCCAGCAGTTTTGCAAGCGGGAGGGTGCTATCCTACAATGAGCAGTTCTTC
TRBD2,-,TRBJ2-1,TRBV6-4,CASSDATSGRNEQFF,TGTGCCAGCAGTGACGCGACTAGCGGGAGAAATGAGCAGTTCTTC
TRBD2,-,TRBJ2-1,TRBV7-9,CASSLRSAGGYNEQFF,TGTGCCAGCAGCTTAAGGTCGGCGGGAGGCTACAATGAGCAGTTCTTC
TRBD1,-,TRBJ2-2,TRBV18,CASSFRQGPKNTGELFF,TGTGCCAGCTCATTCCGACAGGGGCCCAAGAACACCGGGGAGCTGTTTTTT
TRBD2,-,TRBJ2-7,TRBV25-1,CASRREAQYEQYF,TGTGCCAGCAGGCGGGAGGCTCAATACGAGCAGTACTTC
-,-,TRBJ2-1,TRBV27,CASSITPGEFF,TGTGCCAGCAGTATTACCCCGGGGGAGTTCTTC
-,-,TRBJ1-4,TRBV28,CASAGGSPNEKLFF,TGTGCCAGCGCGGGGGGATCCCCTAATGAAAAACTGTTTTTT
-,-,TRBJ2-7,TRBV5-1,CASSLDLGEQYF,TGCGCCAGCAGCTTGGATCTAGGCGAGCAGTACTTC
-,-,TRBJ1-1,TRBV7-9,CASSRDGNTEAFF,TGTGCCAGCAGCAGGGACGGGAACACTGAAGCTTTCTTT
TRBD1,few,TRBJ2-5,TRBV24-1,CATSEPGQLQETQYF,TGTGCCACCAGTGAACCGGGACAGCTCCAAGAGACCCAGTACTTC
TRBD2,-,TRBJ2-7,TRBV6-5,CASRPPGLAGHEQYF,TGTGCCAGCAGACCACCGGGACTAGCGGGACACGAGCAGTACTTC
TRBD1,-,TRBJ1-2,TRBV18,CASSPGTGYGYTF,TGTGCCAGCTCACCTGGGACAGGTTATGGCTACACCTTC
TRBD1,-,TRBJ2-1,TRBV30,CALEGQGLFNEQFF,TGTGCCTTGGAGGGACAGGGGCTTTTCAATGAGCAGTTCTTC
-,-,TRBJ2-7,TRBV6-2/TRBV6-3,CASSPPSASGEQYF,TGTGCCAGCAGCCCCCCTAGCGCTTCTGGCGAGCAGTACTTC
TRBD2,-,TRBJ2-1,TRBV9,CASSPRGTSGRARNEQFF,TGTGCCAGCAGCCCCCGCGGGACTAGCGGGAGGGCTAGGAATGAGCAGTTCTTC
TRBD2,-,TRBJ2-2,TRBV9,CASSRGGLLRGELFF,TGTGCCAGCAGCCGGGGGGGACTTCTACGCGGGGAGCTGTTTTTT
TRBD1,few,TRBJ2-2,TRBV9,CASSAGTGVANTGELFF,TGTGCCAGCAGCGCCGGGACAGGAGTCGCGAACACCGGGGAGCTGTTTTTT
-,once,TRBJ2-7,TRBV28,CASNDFSYEQYF,TGTGCCAGCAATGACTTCTCCTACGAGCAGTACTTC
-,few,TRBJ1-1,TRBV18,CASSLWGREAFF,TGTGCCAGCTCACTCTGGGGGCGCGAAGCTTTCTTT
-,few,TRBJ1-2,TRBV28,CASSLSWGALGGYTF,TGTGCCAGCAGTTTATCATGGGGCGCGTTGGGGGGCTACACCTTC
TRBD1,-,TRBJ2-3,TRBV7-3,CASSQPGQGREDTQYF,TGTGCCAGCAGCCAGCCGGGACAGGGGAGGGAAGATACGCAGTATTTT
TRBD1,-,TRBJ1-3,TRBV6-1,CASSLLQGAGNTIYF,TGTGCCAGCAGCCTACTCCAGGGGGCTGGAAACACCATATATTTT
-,-,TRBJ2-1,TRBV15,CATSRPSARDPRGNEQFF,TGTGCCACCAGCAGACCCTCAGCTCGGGATCCCAGGGGAAATGAGCAGTTCTTC